These 10 T cell receptor beta chains came from one sample sequenced in a study of identical twins. Using its own MiXCR run on the 5' RACE reads, TCRdb lists one record per CDR3 protein. The top ten hold approximately 0.98% of the sample, which has roughly 490,000 distinct CDR3 sequences, roughly an eighth seen once. These records were also assigned to another study, of yellow fever vaccine responses in identical twins.

Source material: CD4+ T cells sorted from blood. The receptors originated from a woman between 18 and 29 years old in good health.

This clonotype was seen at least ten times. A junction boundary mismatches the germline segment, possibly from a read error. The V gene is TRBV27, the J gene TRBJ2-1, with TRBD2 identical over 11 bases. This CDR3 region has 13 residues. The germline V gene has CDR1 MNHEY and CDR2 SMNVEV (reference sequence). The CDR3 DNA follows: TGTGCCAGCAGTTTAGAACTAGCGGGAGTCAAGGTCTTC. Encoded protein: CASSLELAGVKVF.

This clonotype was counted between two and nine times. The V and J genes are TRBV10-3 and TRBJ1-5, with D perhaps matching TRBD1 (5 bases). Germline CDR1 and CDR2: ENHRY and SYGVKD. There are 15 residues in the CDR3. V dropped 0 bases and J dropped 6 bases, with 12 bases sitting between them. The CDR3 nucleotides read TGTGCCATCAGTGAGTCGCAGGGATTCGGTCAGCCCCAGCATTTT. Translated: CAISESQGFGQPQHF.

The chain recombines TRBV7-2 with TRBJ2-2, with a weak D call TRBD2 (6 bases). The V end lost 7 bases, the J end lost 6 bases, and 12 bases lay between the germline ends. The CDR3 length is 13 residues. Germline CDR1 reads SGHTA; CDR2 reads FQGNSA. This CDR3 is CASNGGGAGELFF. The CDR3 DNA reads as TGTGCCAGCAACGGAGGAGGGGCCGGGGAGCTGTTTTTT.

Ten or more counts support this clonotype. The gene calls are TRBV7-2 and TRBJ2-5; the D gene is possibly TRBD1 (6 bases). The V and J ends lost 4 bases and 0 bases respectively, with 9 bases between them. This CDR3 is built from 14 residues. Germline assignment: CDR1 SGHTA and CDR2 FQGNSA. This CDR3 reads CASSSDRYQETQYF. The CDR3 region has the DNA TGTGCCAGCAGCTCCGACAGGTACCAAGAGACCCAGTACTTC. The entire variable domain, with the rest obtained from reference TRBV7-2 and TRBJ2-5, is as follows: GAGVSQSPSNKVTEKGKDVELRCDPISGHTALYWYRQSLGQGLEFLIYFQGNSAPDKSGLPSDRFSAERTGGSVSTLTIQRTQQEDSAVYLCASSSDRYQETQYFGPGTRLLVL.

The genes are TRBV24-1 and TRBJ2-1; 13 bases fit TRBD2. V lost 4 bases and J lost 6; bases outside the gene matches: 5. Looked up from germline, CDR1 is KGHDR and CDR2 is SFDVKD. The CDR3 consists of 16 residues. The DNA of the CDR3 is TGTGCCACCAGTGAACCCGGGACTAGCGGGACCAATGAGCAGTTCTTC. Its protein is CATSEPGTSGTNEQFF.

The table lists this clonotype with many counts. Relative to the germline gene, one junction end is altered; a read error may explain this. This sequence joins TRBV5-1 and TRBJ2-2, with D unclear. CDR3 length: 14 amino acids. Germline V gene sequence: CDR1 SGHRS, CDR2 YFSETQ. As DNA, the CDR3 is TGTGCCAGCAGCTTGGCGCTGAACACCGGGGAGCTGTTTTTT. Amino acid sequence: CASSLALNTGELFF.

The chain joins TRBV9 to TRBJ2-7, with D possibly being TRBD1 (6 bases). There are 16 residues in the CDR3. Germline V gene data show CDR1 as SGDLS and CDR2 as YYNGEE. The V gene lost 4 bases and the J gene lost 0 bases, with 17 bases spanning the gap. CDR3 in amino acids: CASSPRTAASSYEQYF. The CDR3 bases are TGTGCCAGCAGCCCAAGGACAGCCGCTAGCTCCTACGAGCAGTACTTC.

The J gene is TRBJ2-7, the V gene TRBV15; D tentatively reads TRBD1 or TRBD2 (5 bases each). V lost 4 bases, J lost 0 bases, and 13 bases lay in between. The CDR3 runs to 15 residues. Germline CDR1 LNHNV, CDR2 YYDKDF (reference sequence). The CDR3 protein is CATSNRRDGSYEQYF. Written as DNA, the CDR3 is TGTGCCACCAGCAACAGAAGGGACGGCTCCTACGAGCAGTACTTC.

This clonotype came up a few times. The V and J genes are TRBV6-1 and TRBJ1-1; the D is unclear. This CDR3 contains 14 residues. The V gene's germline CDR1 is MNHNS and CDR2 SASEGT. The V end lost 2 bases, the J end lost 3 bases, and 10 bases lay between the germline ends. The CDR3 coding sequence is TGTGCCAGCAGTGAAACCGGGAGTGACACTGAAGCTTTCTTT. Translated, it gives CASSETGSDTEAFF.

The chain is built from TRBV6-5 and TRBJ2-7; 9 positions match TRBD1. In germline, CDR1 is MNHEY, CDR2 SVGAGI. The V gene end was trimmed by 4 bases and the J gene end by 0 bases; junction bases not matched to a gene: 7. The CDR3 sequence is 16 residues long. CDR3 bases: TGTGCCAGCAGTTCCCCGCCGGACAGGGGCTCCTACGAGCAGTACTTC. It codes for CASSSPPDRGSYEQYF.